These 4 T cell receptor beta chains share one sample of origin, sequenced in a study of blood T cell repertoires in COVID-19. Data came from immunoSEQ multiplex PCR; TCRdb stores just in-frame clones and leaves some out. The table records 90,000 to 120,000 clones, around four fifths of them present only once. Sample: peripheral blood. These receptors originate from a man between 65 and 80 years old with acute or convalescent COVID-19.

The chain uses TRBV6-5 and TRBJ1-6; unclear D gene. The CDR3 runs 15 residues. V was trimmed by 4 bases and J by 0 bases, leaving 7 bases between them. CDR1 MNHEY and CDR2 SVGAGI come from the germline V gene. The CDR3 sequence is CASSSPSSYNSPLHF. The CDR3 DNA follows: TGTGCCAGCAGTTCACCGAGCTCCTATAATTCACCCCTCCACTTT.

The chain is built from TRBV5-1 and TRBJ2-3, with TRBD2 identical over 13 bases. Germline assignment: CDR1 SGHRS and CDR2 YFSETQ. CDR3 length: 18 residues. V lost 0 bases and J lost 5; bases outside the gene matches: 9. In nucleotides, the CDR3 is TGCGCCAGCAGCTTGGTTTTAACTAGCGGGGGGGCTGTAGATACGCAGTATTTT. This codes for CASSLVLTSGGAVDTQYF.

CDR3 sequence (DNA): TGTGCCAGTCAGGGGGTAAGGACTGAAGCTTTCTTT. Translation gives CASQGVRTEAFF. The V call is TRBV19, the J call TRBJ1-1; TRBD1 agrees at 7 bases. Germline trimming cut 8 bases from V and 5 bases from J; bases unmatched to any gene: 5. Germline lookup yields CDR1 LNHDA and CDR2 SQIVND (reference sequence). This CDR3 region has 12 residues.

This clone was counted only a few times. The rearrangement uses TRBV5-4 and TRBJ2-7, with a tentative D call TRBD1 (6 bases). Trimming stripped 1 base from V and 6 bases from J, with 8 bases between. CDR3 size: 12 residues. CDR1 is SGHNT and CDR2 is YYREEE in the germline V gene (reference sequence). CDR3 loop: CASSLRDTEQYF. The CDR3 DNA sequence: TGTGCCAGCAGCTTGAGGGACACCGAGCAGTACTTC. The full variable domain, completed using reference TRBV5-4 and TRBJ2-7, is ETGVTQSPTHLIKTRGQQVTLRCSSQSGHNTVSWYQQALGQGPQFIFQYYREEENGRGNFPPRFSGLQFPNYSSELNVNALELDDSALYLCASSLRDTEQYFGPGTRLTVT.